A single T cell receptor beta chain is shown here with its context. The sample belongs to a study of blood T cell repertoires in COVID-19. As for the study in general: Samples representing acute and convalescent COVID-19 were sourced from the United States, Italy and Spain.

Original methodology: From reference gene primer amplification, estimates of nucleated cell counts were derived. Using immunoSEQ multiplex PCR, the repertoire was profiled, and TCRdb retains in-frame clones only, with some absent. V, J and clone size were drawn from that table, and D and trimming were deduced from the DNA. The sample has roughly 150,000 clones, more than 80% seen once. The CDR3 is 15 amino acids. Germline CDR1 reads SGHDT; CDR2 reads YYEEEE. The V gene end was trimmed by 1 base and the J gene end by 6 bases; junction bases not matched to a gene: 6. Sequencing was done on a sample of peripheral blood. This receptor was obtained from a man in his 60s with acute or convalescent COVID-19. This chain links TRBV5-6 with TRBJ1-2, with TRBD1 identical over 10 bases. The CDR3 DNA sequence: TGTGCCAGCAGCTTGAGGACAGGGGGTTTGGATGGCTACACCTTC. Encoded protein: CASSLRTGGLDGYTF. Full variable domain (remainder filled in from reference TRBV5-6 and TRBJ1-2): DAGVTQSPTHLIKTRGQQVTLRCSPKSGHDTVSWYQQALGQGPQFIFQYYEEEERQRGNFPDRFSGHQFPNYSSELNVNALLLGDSALYLCASSLRTGGLDGYTFGSGTRLTVV.